This T cell receptor (beta chain) was profiled in a study of cytotoxic CD8 clonotypes in ibrutinib-treated CLL. Across the whole study: Response specimens were obtained following a median treatment duration of approximately 12 months, with a range of 6 to 36.

The table came from immunoSEQ multiplex PCR; TCRdb's copy has only in-frame clones and leaves some out. The repertoire holds about 57,000 clones, with roughly 50% as singletons. Broader study findings: Clonality increased at ibrutinib response, then returned toward baseline at progression.

In its sample, this clone was seen a few times. No antigen is known for it. The CDR3 is made up of 13 amino acids. Germline V gene data show CDR1 as MDHEN and CDR2 as SYDVKM. Trimming left V 4 bases short and J 3 bases short, with 7 bases between. The chain employs TRBV28 and TRBJ1-5, with D unresolved. The sequence derives from a human donor with chronic lymphocytic leukemia. Sequencing used PBMCs, obtained after 24 months of ibrutinib treatment. CDR3 in amino acids: CASSSGFNQPQHF. The CDR3 DNA is TGTGCCAGCAGTTCAGGATTCAATCAGCCCCAGCATTTT.